The entry below gives a single T cell receptor beta chain sequence along with its context. Its antigen remains unidentified. The source of the sample is a study of response to subunit inactivated influenza vaccine. MiXCR, run by TCRdb on the RT-PCR reads, gives a single entry per CDR3 protein. This sample has a few hundred thousand distinct CDR3 sequences, with roughly a fifth found just once. The germline gives CDR1 MNHNS, CDR2 SASEGT. Deletions cut 6 bases from V and 5 bases from J, with 14 bases between. CDR3 length equals 14 residues. Study findings and constraints: New T cells are recruited in small numbers by each seasonal influenza vaccination, according to the authors' suggestion.

This chain uses TRBV6-1 with TRBJ1-5; a weak D match, TRBD1 (6 bases). The sequenced sample was PBMCs from blood, obtained approximately 20 months after vaccination. This sequence was found in a man in his fifties or sixties who received an inactivated influenza vaccine. Here the CDR3 DNA reads TGTGCCAGCAGGAAGACAGGAGGCGATCAGCCCCAGCATTTT. Its translation: CASRKTGGDQPQHF.